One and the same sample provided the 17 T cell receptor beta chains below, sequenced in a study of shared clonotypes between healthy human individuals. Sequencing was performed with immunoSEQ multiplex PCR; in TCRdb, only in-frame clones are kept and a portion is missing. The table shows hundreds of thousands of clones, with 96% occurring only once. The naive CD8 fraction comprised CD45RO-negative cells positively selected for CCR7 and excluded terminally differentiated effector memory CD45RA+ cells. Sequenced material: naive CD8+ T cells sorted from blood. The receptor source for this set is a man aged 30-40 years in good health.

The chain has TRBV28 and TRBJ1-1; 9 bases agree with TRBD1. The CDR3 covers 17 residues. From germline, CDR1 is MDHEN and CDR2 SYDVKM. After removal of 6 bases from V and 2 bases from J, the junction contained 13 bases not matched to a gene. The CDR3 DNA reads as TGTGCCAGCAGAGGATCGAGAAACAGGGGGCCAAACACTGAAGCTTTCTTT. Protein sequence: CASRGSRNRGPNTEAFF. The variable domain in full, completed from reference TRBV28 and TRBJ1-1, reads DVKVTQSSRYLVKRTGEKVFLECVQDMDHENMFWYRQDPGLGLRLIYFSYDVKMKEKGDIPEGYSVSREKKERFSLILESASTNQTSMYLCASRGSRNRGPNTEAFFGQGTRLTVV.

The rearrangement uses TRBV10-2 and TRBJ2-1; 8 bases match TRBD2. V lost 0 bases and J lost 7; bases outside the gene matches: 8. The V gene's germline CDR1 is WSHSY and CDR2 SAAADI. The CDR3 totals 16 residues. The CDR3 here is CASSESISGSGNEQFF. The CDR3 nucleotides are TGCGCCAGCAGTGAGTCGATCAGCGGGAGTGGAAATGAGCAGTTCTTC.

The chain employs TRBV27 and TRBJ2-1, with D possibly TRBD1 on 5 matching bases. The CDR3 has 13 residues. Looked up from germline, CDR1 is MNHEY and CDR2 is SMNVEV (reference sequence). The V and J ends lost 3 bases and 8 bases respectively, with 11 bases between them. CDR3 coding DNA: TGTGCCAGCAGTTTTCAGGGTGGAGATGAGCAGTTCTTC. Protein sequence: CASSFQGGDEQFF.

CDR3 residues: CAGSSFSNYGYTF. Here the CDR3 DNA reads TGTGCCGGCTCAAGCTTCAGTAACTATGGCTACACCTTC. This chain joins TRBV28 and TRBJ1-2; D is uncertain. CDR3 length equals 13 residues. Germline V gives CDR1 MDHEN, CDR2 SYDVKM. The ends were cut back, 11 bases at V and 1 base at J, with 14 bases in the middle.

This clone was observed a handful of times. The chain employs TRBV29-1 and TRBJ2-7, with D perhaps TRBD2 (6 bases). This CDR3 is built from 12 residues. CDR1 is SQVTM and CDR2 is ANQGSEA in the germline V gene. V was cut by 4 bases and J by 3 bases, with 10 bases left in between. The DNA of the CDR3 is TGCAGCGTTGTAGGGGAGGACTACGAGCAGTACTTC. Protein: CSVVGEDYEQYF.

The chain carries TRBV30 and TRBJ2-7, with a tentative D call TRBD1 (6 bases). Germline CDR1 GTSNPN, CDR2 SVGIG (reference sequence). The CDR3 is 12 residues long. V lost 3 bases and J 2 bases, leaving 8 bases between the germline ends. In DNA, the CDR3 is TGTGCCTGGAGGGACAGTACCTACGAGCAGTACTTC. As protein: CAWRDSTYEQYF.

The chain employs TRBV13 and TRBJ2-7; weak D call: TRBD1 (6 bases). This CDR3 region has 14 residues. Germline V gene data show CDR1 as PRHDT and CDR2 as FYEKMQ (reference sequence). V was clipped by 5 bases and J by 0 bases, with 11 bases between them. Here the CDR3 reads CASSQTDSSYEQYF. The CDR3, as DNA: TGTGCCAGCAGCCAGACGGACAGCTCCTACGAGCAGTACTTC.

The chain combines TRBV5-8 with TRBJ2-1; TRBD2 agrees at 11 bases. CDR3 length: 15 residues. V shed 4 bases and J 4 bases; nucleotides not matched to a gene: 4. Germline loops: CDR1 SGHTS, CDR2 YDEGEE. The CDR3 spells CASSDGTSGYNEQFF. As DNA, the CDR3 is TGTGCCAGCAGCGACGGGACTAGCGGTTACAATGAGCAGTTCTTC.

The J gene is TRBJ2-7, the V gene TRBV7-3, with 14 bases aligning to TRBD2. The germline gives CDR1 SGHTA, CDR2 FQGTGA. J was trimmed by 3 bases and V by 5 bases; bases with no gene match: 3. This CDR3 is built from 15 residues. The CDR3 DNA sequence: TGTGCCAGCAGCGCCGGGACTAGCGGGAGCTACGAGCAGTACTTC. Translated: CASSAGTSGSYEQYF.

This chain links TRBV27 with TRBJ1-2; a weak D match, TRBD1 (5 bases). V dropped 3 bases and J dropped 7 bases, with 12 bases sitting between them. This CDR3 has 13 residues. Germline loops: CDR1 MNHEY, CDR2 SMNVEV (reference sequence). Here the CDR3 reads CASSLGLNRGYTF. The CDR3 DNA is TGTGCCAGCAGTTTGGGGCTAAACCGTGGCTACACCTTC.

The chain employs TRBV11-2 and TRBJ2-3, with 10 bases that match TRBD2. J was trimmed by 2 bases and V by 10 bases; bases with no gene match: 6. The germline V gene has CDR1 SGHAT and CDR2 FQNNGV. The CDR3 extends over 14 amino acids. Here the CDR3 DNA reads TGTGCCACTAGGACTAGCGGTTCCACAGATACGCAGTATTTT. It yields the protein CATRTSGSTDTQYF.

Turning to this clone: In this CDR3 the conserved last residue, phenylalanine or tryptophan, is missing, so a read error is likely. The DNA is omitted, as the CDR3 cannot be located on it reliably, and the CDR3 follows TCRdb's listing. The CDR3 here is CASSEEGRDI. The chain combines TRBV2 with TRBJ1-2. From germline, CDR1 is SNHLY and CDR2 FYNNEI. The CDR3 spans 10 amino acids, including both terminal residues.

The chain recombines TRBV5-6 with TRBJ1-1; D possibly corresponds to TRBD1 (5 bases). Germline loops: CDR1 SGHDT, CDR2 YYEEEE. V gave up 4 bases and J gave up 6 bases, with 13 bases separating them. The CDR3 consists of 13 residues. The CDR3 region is CASSPAGFSEAFF. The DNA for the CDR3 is TGTGCCAGCAGCCCGGCAGGGTTTTCTGAAGCTTTCTTT.

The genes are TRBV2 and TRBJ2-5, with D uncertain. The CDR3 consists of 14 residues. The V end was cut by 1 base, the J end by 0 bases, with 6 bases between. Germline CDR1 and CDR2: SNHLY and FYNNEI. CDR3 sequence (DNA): TGTGCCAGCAGTGAAGATAGCTACCAAGAGACCCAGTACTTC. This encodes CASSEDSYQETQYF.

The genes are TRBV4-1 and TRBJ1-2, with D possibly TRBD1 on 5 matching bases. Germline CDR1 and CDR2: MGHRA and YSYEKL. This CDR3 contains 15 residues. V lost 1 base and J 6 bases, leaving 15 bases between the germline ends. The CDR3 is CASSQAWGSDDGYTF. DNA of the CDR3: TGCGCCAGCAGCCAAGCTTGGGGGTCGGATGATGGCTACACCTTC.

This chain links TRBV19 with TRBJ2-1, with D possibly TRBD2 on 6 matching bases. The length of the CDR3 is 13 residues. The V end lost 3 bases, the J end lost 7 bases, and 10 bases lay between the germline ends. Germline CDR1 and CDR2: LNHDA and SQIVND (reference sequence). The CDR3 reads CASSIEAGNEQFF. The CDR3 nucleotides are TGTGCCAGTAGTATTGAGGCGGGGAATGAGCAGTTCTTC.

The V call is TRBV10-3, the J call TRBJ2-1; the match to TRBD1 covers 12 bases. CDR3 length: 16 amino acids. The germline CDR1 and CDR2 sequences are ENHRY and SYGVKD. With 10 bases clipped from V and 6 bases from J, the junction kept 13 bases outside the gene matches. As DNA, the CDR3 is TGTGCCAGATCTGATGGGGGGACAGGGGGCCCCAATGAGCAGTTCTTC. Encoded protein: CARSDGGTGGPNEQFF.